Shown below are 9 T cell receptor beta chains from a single sample sequenced in a study of regulatory T cells in long-lasting Graves disease. The time point here: newly diagnosed GD, antithyroid drugs for less than 3 months. Extracted RNA from PBMCs served as the source of the TCR library. CDR3-region Arm-PCR and iRepertoire HTBI primers produced the TCR beta libraries. TCRdb fed the multiplex PCR reads into MiXCR, producing one record per CDR3 protein. The sample records roughly 500,000 distinct CDR3 sequences, approximately 15% being singletons. These same data were also listed under a study on T cells in Graves' hyperthyroidism and ophthalmopathy.

This material consisted of peripheral blood mononuclear cells (PBMCs), taken at new diagnosis, from a patient treated with antithyroid drugs. These TCRs come from a woman aged 45-60 years with Graves disease.

This clonotype has ten or more counts. The gene calls are TRBV3-1 and TRBJ2-5; D not resolved. The CDR3 runs 11 residues. CDR1 is LGHDT and CDR2 is YNNKEL in the germline V gene (reference sequence). The V and J ends lost 4 bases and 5 bases respectively, with 5 bases between them. The CDR3 DNA follows: TGTGCCAGCAGCCCTGGGGAGACCCAGTACTTC. Translating it yields CASSPGETQYF.

This clonotype has more than one count but fewer than ten. J is TRBJ1-2 and V is TRBV14; D uncertain. V was pared by 3 bases and J by 8 bases, with 19 bases between. CDR1 is SGHDN, CDR2 FVKESK, per germline. The length of the CDR3 is 15 residues. In DNA form, the CDR3 reads TGTGCCAGCAGCCATAGGCCAGGCCCCCCTGGGGGCTACACCTTC. Protein: CASSHRPGPPGGYTF.

This clonotype was detected only a few times. This chain links TRBV28 with TRBJ1-6; 7 nucleotides match TRBD1. Losses at the gene ends were 6 bases for V and 9 bases for J; bases not matched to a gene: 20. CDR3 size: 18 residues. Germline V gene sequence: CDR1 MDHEN, CDR2 SYDVKM. CDR3 DNA: TGTGCCAGCAGCCCTGACAGGGCGGCTCTCCCCGCTGGTTCACCCCTCCACTTT. It yields the protein CASSPDRAALPAGSPLHF.

This clonotype has a handful of counts. This sequence joins TRBV5-4 and TRBJ1-2; D gene unclear. V lost 0 bases and J lost 7, with 13 bases in between. Germline V gene data show CDR1 as SGHNT and CDR2 as YYREEE (reference sequence). The CDR3 covers 14 residues. The CDR3 reads CASSLVHSPGGYTF. The CDR3 region has the DNA TGTGCCAGCAGCTTGGTTCATTCTCCGGGTGGCTACACCTTC.

This clonotype was recorded a few times. The genes are TRBV20-1 and TRBJ2-2; a possible D gene is TRBD2 (5 bases). CDR3 length equals 17 residues. Germline lookup yields CDR1 DFQATT and CDR2 SNEGSKA (reference sequence). Trimming took off 0 bases at V and 9 bases at J, with 23 bases between the two ends. Here the CDR3 DNA reads TGCAGTGCTAGAGATTCGGCTAGCTCAGGCCCTGGAAGGGAGCTGTTTTTT. It codes for CSARDSASSGPGRELFF.

This chain uses TRBV7-9 with TRBJ1-3; D gene uncertain. Trimming removed 2 bases at V and 4 bases at J, with 6 bases between. The germline V gene encodes CDR1 SEHNR and CDR2 FQNEAQ (reference sequence). This CDR3 comprises 13 residues. DNA for the CDR3: TGTGCCAGCAGCTTAAGAGGCGGAAACACCATATATTTT. Translation gives CASSLRGGNTIYF.

This clonotype has a handful of counts. The V and J genes are TRBV6-1 and TRBJ2-5; D remains ambiguous. Germline-derived CDR1 and CDR2 are MNHNS and SASEGT. V lost 2 bases to trimming and J lost 1 base, with 14 bases between them. The CDR3 is 16 residues long. CDR3 region: CASSEHPQPPQETQYF. The CDR3, as DNA: TGTGCCAGCAGTGAACACCCCCAACCTCCCCAAGAGACCCAGTACTTC.

Many counts were recorded for this clonotype. V gene TRBV7-9 combines with J gene TRBJ2-7, with a weak D call TRBD2 (5 bases). The CDR3 is 12 residues long. Per germline, CDR1 SEHNR and CDR2 FQNEAQ (reference sequence). V lost 4 bases and J 4 bases, leaving 8 bases between the germline ends. The CDR3 loop is CASSSDYYEQYF. CDR3 coding DNA: TGTGCCAGCAGCTCCGACTATTACGAGCAGTACTTC.

This clonotype was recorded a few times. CDR3 sequence reads: CASSFDYNEQFF. The CDR3 coding sequence is TGCGCCAGCAGCTTTGACTACAATGAGCAGTTCTTC. The chain combines TRBV5-1 with TRBJ2-1; D remains unclear. This CDR3 has 12 amino acids. V lost 2 bases and J lost 3, with 3 bases in between. Per the germline V gene, CDR1 is SGHRS and CDR2 is YFSETQ. The whole variable domain, remainder taken from reference TRBV5-1 and TRBJ2-1, is KAGVTQTPRYLIKTRGQQVTLSCSPISGHRSVSWYQQTPGQGLQFLFEYFSETQRNKGNFPGRFSGRQFSNSRSEMNVSTLELGDSALYLCASSFDYNEQFFGPGTRLTVL.